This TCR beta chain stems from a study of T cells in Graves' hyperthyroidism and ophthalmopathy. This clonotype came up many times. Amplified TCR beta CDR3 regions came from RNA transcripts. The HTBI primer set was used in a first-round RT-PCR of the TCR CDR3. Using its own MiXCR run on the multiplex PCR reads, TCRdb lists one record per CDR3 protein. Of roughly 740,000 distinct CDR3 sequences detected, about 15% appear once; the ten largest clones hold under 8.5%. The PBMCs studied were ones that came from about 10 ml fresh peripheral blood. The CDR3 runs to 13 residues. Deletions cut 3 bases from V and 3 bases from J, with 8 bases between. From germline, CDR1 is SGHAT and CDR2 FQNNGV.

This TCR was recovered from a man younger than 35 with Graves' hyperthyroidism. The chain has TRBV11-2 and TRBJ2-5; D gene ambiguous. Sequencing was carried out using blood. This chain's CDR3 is CASSLMVKETQYF. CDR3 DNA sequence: TGTGCCAGCAGCTTGATGGTGAAAGAGACCCAGTACTTC.